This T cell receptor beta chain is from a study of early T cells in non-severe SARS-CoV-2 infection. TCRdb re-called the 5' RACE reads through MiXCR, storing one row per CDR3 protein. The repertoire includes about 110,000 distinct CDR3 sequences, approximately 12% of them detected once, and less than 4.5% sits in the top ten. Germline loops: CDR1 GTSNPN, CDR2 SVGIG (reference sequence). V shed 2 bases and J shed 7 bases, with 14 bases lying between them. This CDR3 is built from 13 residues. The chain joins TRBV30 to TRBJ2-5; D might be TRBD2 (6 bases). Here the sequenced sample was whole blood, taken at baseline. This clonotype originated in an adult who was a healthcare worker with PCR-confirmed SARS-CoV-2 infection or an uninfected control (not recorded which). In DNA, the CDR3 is TGTGCCTGGAGTACCTCGGGAGAAGGGACCCAGTACTTC. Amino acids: CAWSTSGEGTQYF.